This is a list of T cell receptor beta chains from one sample in a study of regulatory T cells in long-lasting Graves disease. One entry per CDR3 protein results from TCRdb running MiXCR on the multiplex PCR reads. Of some 250,000 distinct CDR3 sequences listed, around 16% are singletons. The input for sequencing was peripheral blood mononuclear cells (PBMCs), taken at new diagnosis, from a patient treated with antithyroid drugs. The receptor source for this set is a female donor with Graves disease. Each CDR3 is given with its conserved first and last residue. Fields, in order: V gene, clone size, J gene, D gene, CDR3 DNA, CDR3 protein. The D gene is left open where the match is weak. The size of a clone is reported for some rows only, either as once, few or many, or as a class for expanded clones.

TRBV28	once	TRBJ1-1	TRBD1	TGTGCCAGCAGTTTGGGGACAGGGGTTCCCAGGGGCGCTGAAGCTTTCTTT	CASSLGTGVPRGAEAFF
TRBV7-3	NA	TRBJ2-7	TRBD2	TGTGCCAGCAGCCCGGTAGCGGGAGGGCCCTGGGGCGAGCAGTACTTC	CASSPVAGGPWGEQYF
TRBV30	many	TRBJ2-3	NA	TGTGCCTGGAGCGCCGGGGCCACAGATACGCAGTATTTT	CAWSAGATDTQYF
TRBV6-1	many	TRBJ1-5	NA	TGTGCCAGCAGCCCTTCTGGGACGGAACACAATCAGCCCCAGCATTTT	CASSPSGTEHNQPQHF
TRBV4-1	few	TRBJ2-1	NA	TGCGCCAGCAGCCAGCACTACAATGAGCAGTTCTTC	CASSQHYNEQFF
TRBV6-1	many	TRBJ2-2	TRBD2	TGTGCCAGCAGTATGTATAGCGGGAGGCCCGCGAACACCGGGGAGCTGTTTTTT	CASSMYSGRPANTGELFF
TRBV20-1	few	TRBJ2-5	TRBD2	TGCAGCGGACATAGCGGGACGGCCCAAGAGACCCAGTACTTC	CSGHSGTAQETQYF
TRBV29-1	NA	TRBJ2-3	NA	TGCAGCGTTACCGCTCGGGGCAGGAGCACAGATACGCAGTATTTT	CSVTARGRSTDTQYF
TRBV19	many	TRBJ1-1	NA	TGTGCCAGTATTCCTCTGGGGGGGATGAACACTGAAGCTTTCTTT	CASIPLGGMNTEAFF
TRBV20-1	NA	TRBJ2-1	NA	TGCAGTGCTAGTTATTGGCTGAATGAGCAGTTCTTC	CSASYWLNEQFF
TRBV28	NA	TRBJ2-1	NA	TGTGCCAGCAGTTCGAATAGCGGAAACTACAATGAGCAGTTCTTC	CASSSNSGNYNEQFF
TRBV7-2	NA	TRBJ1-2	NA	TGTGCCAGCAGCCGTAAGGGGGGTGGCGACTATGGCTACACCTTC	CASSRKGGGDYGYTF
TRBV2	many	TRBJ2-6	NA	TGTGCCAGCAGTGACTCACCCCCCGTCCTGACTTTC	CASSDSPPVLTF
TRBV30	many	TRBJ2-2	NA	TGTGCCTGGAGTGAAGGGTACACCGGGGAGCTGTTTTTT	CAWSEGYTGELFF
TRBV27	many	TRBJ1-2	TRBD1	TGTGCCAGCAGTTCGACAGGGCATGGCTACACCTTC	CASSSTGHGYTF
TRBV12-3/TRBV12-4	many	TRBJ2-3	TRBD1	TGTGCCAGCAGTCCGCCTCAGGGGGTTAGCACAGATACGCAGTATTTT	CASSPPQGVSTDTQYF
TRBV3-1	many	TRBJ2-1	NA	TGTGCCAGCAGCCAAGATATCGCAAATGAGCAGTTCTTC	CASSQDIANEQFF
TRBV7-6	many	TRBJ1-1	NA	TGTGCCAGCAGCTTGGCCCGGGGCGGAAAAATGAACACTGAAGCTTTCTTT	CASSLARGGKMNTEAFF
TRBV2	many	TRBJ2-2	TRBD2	TGTGCCAGCAAACTTCTAGCGGGAGACCACACCGGGGAGCTGTTTTTT	CASKLLAGDHTGELFF
TRBV20-1	many	TRBJ1-1	NA	TGCAGTGCTAGTCAGGGGAACACTGAAGCTTTCTTT	CSASQGNTEAFF
TRBV6-4	NA	TRBJ2-1	TRBD2	TGTGCCAGCAGTGAAAGCGGGAGAGATGGTGAGCAGTTCTTC	CASSESGRDGEQFF
TRBV19	many	TRBJ1-1	TRBD1	TGTGCCAGTAGTATACAGGGGGCGATGAACACTGAAGCTTTCTTT	CASSIQGAMNTEAFF
TRBV3-1	many	TRBJ1-2	TRBD1	TGTGCCAGCAGGCGTACCTCCGGGACAGGGGGCTTCTATGGCTACACCTTC	CASRRTSGTGGFYGYTF
TRBV10-3	many	TRBJ2-1	TRBD2	TGTGCCATCACGGCGCGGGAGAGCTCCTACAATGAGCAGTTCTTC	CAITARESSYNEQFF
TRBV6-2/TRBV6-3	many	TRBJ2-1	TRBD2	TGTGCCAGCAGACATAGCGGGACCTACAATGAGCAGTTCTTC	CASRHSGTYNEQFF
TRBV18	NA	TRBJ2-2	NA	TGTGCCAGCTCACCACCTGTAACAGGTGCGGCCGGGGAGCTGTTTTTT	CASSPPVTGAAGELFF
TRBV7-2	NA	TRBJ2-2	NA	TGTGCCAGCAGCAAGGACTCACTGGGCGGGGAGCTGTTTTTT	CASSKDSLGGELFF
TRBV6-1	NA	TRBJ1-1	TRBD1	TGTGCCAGCAGTCCGGGACAGGGGATCTTGAACACTGAAGCTTTCTTT	CASSPGQGILNTEAFF
TRBV6-5	many	TRBJ1-2	NA	TGTGCCAGCAGTTATGGGCCCAAGGGGGGAGGCTACACCTTC	CASSYGPKGGGYTF
TRBV11-1	many	TRBJ2-2	NA	TGTGCCAGCAGTACATTTCGGGGTTCTTACACCGGGGAGCTGTTTTTT	CASSTFRGSYTGELFF
TRBV7-2	many	TRBJ1-6	NA	TGTGCCAGCAGCTTACGGAGGGGGGGCTTGATTTCACCCCTCCACTTT	CASSLRRGGLISPLHF
TRBV6-5	few	TRBJ1-5	NA	TGTGCCAGCAGTTACAATGGGCCCTCCAATCAGCCCCAGCATTTT	CASSYNGPSNQPQHF
TRBV7-3	NA	TRBJ1-4	NA	TGTGCCAGCAACTTAACCTCAGGGAAGAATGAAAAACTGTTTTTT	CASNLTSGKNEKLFF
TRBV7-3	many	TRBJ2-2	TRBD2	TGTGCCAGCAGCTCCTCTAGCGGGAGGGCCCTCTCCGGGGAGCTGTTTTTT	CASSSSSGRALSGELFF
TRBV7-9	few	TRBJ2-1	NA	TGTGCCAGCAGCTTACCGGGGTTAAGTCTGTTCTTC	CASSLPGLSLFF
TRBV7-3	many	TRBJ1-2	TRBD1	TGTGCCAGCAGCCCCAACGCCGGACAGGGGGGAGGCTACACCTTC	CASSPNAGQGGGYTF
TRBV6-5	many	TRBJ2-7	TRBD1	TGTGCCAGCAGTTACGACAGGGTTTTGCAGTACTTC	CASSYDRVLQYF
TRBV20-1	NA	TRBJ1-5	NA	TGCAGTGCTAAAAGGGACTCCCGGCGTGATCAGCCCCAGCATTTT	CSAKRDSRRDQPQHF
TRBV29-1	many	TRBJ2-5	TRBD1	TGCAGCGTTGGACAGGGGGCGAGGGAGACCCAGTACTTC	CSVGQGARETQYF
TRBV5-6	many	TRBJ2-1	NA	TGTGCCAGCAGCTCGACGGTGGATGAGCAGTTCTTC	CASSSTVDEQFF
TRBV7-2	many	TRBJ1-6	NA	TGTGCCAGCAGCTTAAGGGCAGAGAGCTCCTATAATTCACCCCTCCACTTT	CASSLRAESSYNSPLHF
TRBV19	NA	TRBJ2-2	NA	TGTGCCAGTAGTAGGGACGGGGCGAACACCGGGGAGCTGTTTTTT	CASSRDGANTGELFF
TRBV20-1	few	TRBJ2-6	NA	TGCAGTGCTAGATCGGGCGGCTCTGAGGCCAACGTCCTGACTTTC	CSARSGGSEANVLTF
TRBV5-4	NA	TRBJ2-5	NA	TGTGCCAGCAGCCCATGGACACAAGAGACCCAGTACTTC	CASSPWTQETQYF
TRBV3-1	NA	TRBJ1-2	NA	TGTGCCAGCAGCCAGAGCTCTAACTATGGCTACACCTTC	CASSQSSNYGYTF
TRBV6-1	many	TRBJ2-7	NA	TGTGCCAGCAGTGAGGCTTACCTCACCTACGAGCAGTACTTC	CASSEAYLTYEQYF
TRBV4-3	many	TRBJ2-2	TRBD1	TGCGCCAGCAGCCAAGATCCGACAGGGGCCTACACCGGGGAGCTGTTTTTT	CASSQDPTGAYTGELFF
TRBV2	NA	TRBJ1-1	TRBD1	TGTGCCAGCAGTGTGGGACAGGGTGAAGCTTTCTTT	CASSVGQGEAFF
TRBV19	NA	TRBJ2-7	TRBD1	TGTGCCAGTAGTATAGGGACAGGGGGCTACGAGCAGTACTTC	CASSIGTGGYEQYF
TRBV6-1	many	TRBJ2-7	TRBD1	TGTGCCAGCAGTCGCTCCGGGACAGGCTACGAGCAGTACTTC	CASSRSGTGYEQYF
TRBV30	many	TRBJ1-6	NA	TGTGCCTGGAGCGGATACTCTTATAATTCACCCCTCCACTTT	CAWSGYSYNSPLHF
TRBV12-3/TRBV12-4	many	TRBJ2-1	TRBD2	TGTGCCAGCAGTCCTCTTGGACTAGCATCCTACAATGAGCAGTTCTTC	CASSPLGLASYNEQFF
TRBV24-1	NA	TRBJ2-1	NA	TGTGCCACCAGTGATTTGTTTGGACTTCAGCAGTTCTTC	CATSDLFGLQQFF